This TCR beta chain derives from a study of blood T cell repertoires in COVID-19. Looking at the study overall: From T cells, B-cell-depleted T cells, or PBMCs came the material, which was cDNA or gDNA.

Germline V gene lookup returns CDR1 SGHRS and CDR2 YFSETQ. The CDR3 has 18 amino acids. V gave up 4 bases and J gave up 0 bases, with 20 bases separating them. Sequencing was performed with immunoSEQ multiplex PCR; in TCRdb, only in-frame clones are kept and a portion is missing. The sample lists fewer than 150,000 clones; 60% to 85% were seen once. The chain joins TRBV5-1 to TRBJ1-3; D may be TRBD1 (6 bases). The source material was peripheral blood. The TCR was taken from a human donor with acute or convalescent COVID-19. The donor label of this sample is uncertain. The CDR3 protein is CASSAGGAGPISGNTIYF. CDR3 in DNA: TGCGCCAGCAGCGCCGGGGGGGCTGGACCGATCTCTGGAAACACCATATATTTT.